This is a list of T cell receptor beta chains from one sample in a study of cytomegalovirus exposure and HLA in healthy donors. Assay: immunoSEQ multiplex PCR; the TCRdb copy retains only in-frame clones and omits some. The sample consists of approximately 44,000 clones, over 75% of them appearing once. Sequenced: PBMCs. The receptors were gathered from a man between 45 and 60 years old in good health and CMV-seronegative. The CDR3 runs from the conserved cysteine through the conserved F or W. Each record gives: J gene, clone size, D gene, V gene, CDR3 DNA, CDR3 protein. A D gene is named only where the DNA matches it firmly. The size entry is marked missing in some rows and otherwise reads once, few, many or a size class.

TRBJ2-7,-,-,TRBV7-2,TGTGCCAGCAGCTTAAACCCCCGGGTGGGCGAGCAGTACTTC,CASSLNPRVGEQYF
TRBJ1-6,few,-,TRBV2,TGTGCCAGCAGCCCCCGGAGAGGGAACGATTCACCCCTCCACTTT,CASSPRRGNDSPLHF
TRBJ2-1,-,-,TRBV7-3,TGTGCCAGCAGCACGTCGGGAGCGACATACAATGAGCAGTTCTTC,CASSTSGATYNEQFF
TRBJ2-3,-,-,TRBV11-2,TGTGCCAGCAGCTCCCCAGAGCAGGGGATAGATACGCAGTATTTT,CASSSPEQGIDTQYF
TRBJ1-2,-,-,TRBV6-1,TGTGCCAGCAGTGAAGGTTGGGGGCTCTATGGCTACACCTTC,CASSEGWGLYGYTF
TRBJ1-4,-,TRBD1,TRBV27,TGTGCCAGCAGTCCATGGACAGGGGGTGAAAAACTGTTTTTT,CASSPWTGGEKLFF
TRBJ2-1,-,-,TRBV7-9,TGTGCCAGCAGCTTAGCGGTCCAGGGCGGGGATGAGCAGTTCTTC,CASSLAVQGGDEQFF
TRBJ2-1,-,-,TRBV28,TGTGCCAGCAGCTCAGAAACCAATGAGCAGTTCTTC,CASSSETNEQFF
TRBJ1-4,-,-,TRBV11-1,TGTGCCAGCAGCTTTCGGCAGGGAAGGGATGAAAAACTGTTTTTT,CASSFRQGRDEKLFF
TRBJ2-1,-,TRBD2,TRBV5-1,TGCGCCAGCAGCTTGGTTAGCGGGACGTACAATGAGCAGTTCTTC,CASSLVSGTYNEQFF
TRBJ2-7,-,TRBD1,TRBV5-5,TGTGCCAGCAGCGACCAGGACAGGGGTCGGGACGAGCAGTACTTC,CASSDQDRGRDEQYF
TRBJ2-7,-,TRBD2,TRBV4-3,TGCGCCAGCAGCCAATTAGCGGGAGGTTACGAGCAGTACTTC,CASSQLAGGYEQYF
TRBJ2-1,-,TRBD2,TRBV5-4,TGTGCCAGCAGCCTCCCAGCGGGAGGGTTCAATGGGCAGTTCTTC,CASSLPAGGFNGQFF
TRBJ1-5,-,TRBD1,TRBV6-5,TGTGCCAGCAGTCCAGGGGGAGTTCAGCCCCAGCATTTT,CASSPGGVQPQHF
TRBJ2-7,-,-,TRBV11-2,TGTGCCAGCAGCTTTGGCGGAGGGATCTACGAGCAGTACTTC,CASSFGGGIYEQYF
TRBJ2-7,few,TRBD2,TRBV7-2,TGTGCCAGCACCCAACTAGCGGGACGTTACGAGCAGTACTTC,CASTQLAGRYEQYF
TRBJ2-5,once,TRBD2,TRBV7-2,TGTGCCAGCAGCTCATACAGCGGGGTTGGGGGGACCCAGTACTTC,CASSSYSGVGGTQYF
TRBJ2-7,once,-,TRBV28,TGTGCCAGCCTGGGACACCCAACCTACGAGCAGTACTTC,CASLGHPTYEQYF
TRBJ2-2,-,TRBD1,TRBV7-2,TGTGCCAGCAGCCTAGACAGGGACACCGGGGAGCTGTTTTTT,CASSLDRDTGELFF
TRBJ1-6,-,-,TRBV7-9,TGTGCCAGCAGCCCGGTAGTCGGGACACCAGATTCACCCCTCCACTTT,CASSPVVGTPDSPLHF
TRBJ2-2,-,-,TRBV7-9,TGTTCCAGCAGCTTCGGGAACTCCGGGGAGCTGTTTTTT,CSSSFGNSGELFF
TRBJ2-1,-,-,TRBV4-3,TGCGCCAGCAGCCAAGAAGGGGCGTTGTCCTACAATGAGCAGTTCTTC,CASSQEGALSYNEQFF
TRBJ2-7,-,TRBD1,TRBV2,TGTGCCAGCAGTGACGGGACAGCATTCTACGAGCAGTACTTC,CASSDGTAFYEQYF
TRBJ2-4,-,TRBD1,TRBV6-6,TGTGCCAGCAGTTCCGGACAGGGCTCGAACATTCAGTACTTC,CASSSGQGSNIQYF
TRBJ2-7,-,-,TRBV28,TGTGCCAGCAGTTTATCTAATCTCCGAGACTACGAGCAGTACTTC,CASSLSNLRDYEQYF
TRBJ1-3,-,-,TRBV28,TGTGCCAGCAGTTTCCTCTCGGGAGGGTACGGAAACACCATATATTTT,CASSFLSGGYGNTIYF
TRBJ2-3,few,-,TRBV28,TGTGCCAGCAGTTTAGGGGGGGCGCGCACAGATACGCAGTATTTT,CASSLGGARTDTQYF
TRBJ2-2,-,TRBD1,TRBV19,TGTGCCAGTAGTATCGAGACAGGGAAAACCGGGGAGCTGTTTTTT,CASSIETGKTGELFF
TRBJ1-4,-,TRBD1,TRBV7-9,TGTGCCAGCATCGACAATACAGGGGGGATTAATGAAAAACTGTTTTTT,CASIDNTGGINEKLFF
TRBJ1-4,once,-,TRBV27,TGTGCCAGCAGTCGCCAGGTGGTTGGACAGGAAAAACTGTTTTTT,CASSRQVVGQEKLFF
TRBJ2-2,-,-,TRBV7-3,TGTGCCAGCAGCGCTTTCGGGCAGGGGCCGAACACCGGGGAGCTGTTTTTT,CASSAFGQGPNTGELFF
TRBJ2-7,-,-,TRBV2,TGTGCCAGCAGTGCCGGCTACGAGCAGTACTTC,CASSAGYEQYF
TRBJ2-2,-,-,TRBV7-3,TGTGCCAGCAGCTTAACCACAGGGATTCCCGGGGAGCTGTTTTTT,CASSLTTGIPGELFF
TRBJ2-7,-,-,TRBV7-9,TGTGCCAGCGTACTATCCAGGGGTTCTTCCTACGAGCAGTACTTC,CASVLSRGSSYEQYF
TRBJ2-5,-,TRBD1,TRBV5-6,TGTGCCAGCACCCAACAGGGGATGGAGACCCAGTACTTC,CASTQQGMETQYF
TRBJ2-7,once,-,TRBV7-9,TGTGCCAGCTCTGAGAGGCATCTAAACTACGAGCAGTACTTC,CASSERHLNYEQYF
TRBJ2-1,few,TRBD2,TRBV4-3,TGCGCCAGCAGCCAAGATCTGGGGGGGGGATACAATGAGCAGTTCTTC,CASSQDLGGGYNEQFF
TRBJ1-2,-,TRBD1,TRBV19,TGTGCCAGTAGTCCCATAAGGGGGACAGGGAATATCGATGGCTACACCTTC,CASSPIRGTGNIDGYTF
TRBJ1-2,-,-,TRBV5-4,TGTGCCAGCACTAGTGGAGGCGGGGGCAGAATAGGCTACACCTTC,CASTSGGGGRIGYTF
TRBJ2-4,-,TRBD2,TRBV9,TGTGCCAGCAGCGCCGGGCCAGCGGGGCTGAGAGTCAAAAACATTCAGTACTTC,CASSAGPAGLRVKNIQYF
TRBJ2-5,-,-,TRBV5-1,TGCGCCAGCAGCTTGGGGGAGGAAGAGACCCAGTACTTC,CASSLGEEETQYF
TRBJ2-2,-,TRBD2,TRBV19,TGTGCCAGTAGCGGGACTAGCGGGCGGGCCGGGGAGCTGTTTTTT,CASSGTSGRAGELFF
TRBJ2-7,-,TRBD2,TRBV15,TGTGCCACCAGCAGAGTTCGGACTAGCGGCTACGAGCAGTACTTC,CATSRVRTSGYEQYF
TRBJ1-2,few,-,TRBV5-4,TGTGCCAGCAGCTGGTCAACAGGGAACCAGTATGGCTACACCTTC,CASSWSTGNQYGYTF
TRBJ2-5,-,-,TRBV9,TGTGCCAGCAGCGTAGGGACTATGCTGCAAGAGACCCAGTACTTC,CASSVGTMLQETQYF
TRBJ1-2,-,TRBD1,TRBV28,TGTGCCAGCAGTTGGGACAGGTACTATGGCTACACCTTC,CASSWDRYYGYTF
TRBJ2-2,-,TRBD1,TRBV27,TGTGCCAGCAGTCCATTGCCGGGACAGGGAATTTTAAGGGGCACCGGGGAGCTGTTTTTT,CASSPLPGQGILRGTGELFF
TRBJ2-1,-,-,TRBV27,TGTGCCAGCAGTTGGGGGACAATTGGCAATGAGCAGTTCTTC,CASSWGTIGNEQFF
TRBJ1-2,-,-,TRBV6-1,TGTGCCAGCAGAGAGGGCCGGGGGAACTATGGCTACACCTTC,CASREGRGNYGYTF
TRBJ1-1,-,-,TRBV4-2,TGTGCCAGCAGCCAAGTTCTTTACGGGGGGAACACTGAAGCTTTCTTT,CASSQVLYGGNTEAFF
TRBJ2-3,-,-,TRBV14,TGTGCCAGCAGTTCGGGATTTCGCACAGATACGCAGTATTTT,CASSSGFRTDTQYF
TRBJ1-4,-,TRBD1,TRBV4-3,TGCGCCAGCAGCCAAGGAGCTGGGGGACAGGGCGATAGGGGGCTGTTTTTT,CASSQGAGGQGDRGLFF
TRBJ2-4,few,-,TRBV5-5,TGTGCCAGCAGCTTGTTTACGTTGCTACCGGCCAAAAACATTCAGTACTTC,CASSLFTLLPAKNIQYF
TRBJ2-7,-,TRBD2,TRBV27,TGTGCCAGCAGTCCCCGGACTAGCGGGAGATACGAGCAGTACTTC,CASSPRTSGRYEQYF